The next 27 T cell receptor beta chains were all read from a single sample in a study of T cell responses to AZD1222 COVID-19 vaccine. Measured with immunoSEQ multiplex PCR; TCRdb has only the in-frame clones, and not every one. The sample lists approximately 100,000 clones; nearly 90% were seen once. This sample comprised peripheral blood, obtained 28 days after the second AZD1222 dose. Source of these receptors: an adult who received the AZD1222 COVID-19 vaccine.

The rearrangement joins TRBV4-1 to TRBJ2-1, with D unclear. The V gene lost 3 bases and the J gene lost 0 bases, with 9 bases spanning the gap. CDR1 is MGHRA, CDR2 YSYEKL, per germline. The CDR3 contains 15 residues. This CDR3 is CASSQNLFSYNEQFF. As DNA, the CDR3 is TGCGCCAGCAGCCAGAACCTGTTCTCCTACAATGAGCAGTTCTTC.

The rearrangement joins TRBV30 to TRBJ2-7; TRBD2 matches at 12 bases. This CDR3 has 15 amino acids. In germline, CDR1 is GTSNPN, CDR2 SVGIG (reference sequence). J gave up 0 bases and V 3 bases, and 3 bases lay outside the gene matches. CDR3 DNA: TGTGCCTGGAGGAGACTAGCGGGAGCCTCCTACGAGCAGTACTTC. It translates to CAWRRLAGASYEQYF.

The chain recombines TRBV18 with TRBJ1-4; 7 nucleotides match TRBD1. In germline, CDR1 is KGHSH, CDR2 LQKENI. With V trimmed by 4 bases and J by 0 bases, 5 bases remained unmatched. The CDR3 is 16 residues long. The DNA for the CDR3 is TGTGCCAGCTCACGCGGGACAGCCACAACTAATGAAAAACTGTTTTTT. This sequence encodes CASSRGTATTNEKLFF.

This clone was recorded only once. CDR3 amino acids: CASSLTTDSNSPLHF. The CDR3 DNA is TGTGCCAGCAGTCTAACGACGGATAGCAATTCACCCCTCCACTTT. This sequence joins TRBV27 and TRBJ1-6; D is unclear. V was cut by 5 bases and J by 7 bases, with 15 bases left in between. Germline V gene lookup returns CDR1 MNHEY and CDR2 SMNVEV (reference sequence). This CDR3 contains 15 residues.

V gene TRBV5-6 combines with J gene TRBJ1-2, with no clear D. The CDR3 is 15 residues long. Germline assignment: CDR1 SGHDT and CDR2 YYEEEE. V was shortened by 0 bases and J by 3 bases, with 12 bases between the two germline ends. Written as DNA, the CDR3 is TGTGCCAGCAGCTTGGTGTCGTGGGTCTACTATGGCTACACCTTC. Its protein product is CASSLVSWVYYGYTF.

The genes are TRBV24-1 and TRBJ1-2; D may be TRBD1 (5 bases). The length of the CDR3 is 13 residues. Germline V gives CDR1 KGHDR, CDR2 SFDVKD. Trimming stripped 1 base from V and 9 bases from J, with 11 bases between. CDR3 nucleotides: TGTGCCACCAGTGATTTCTCGGGGACTAGCTACACCTTC. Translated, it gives CATSDFSGTSYTF.

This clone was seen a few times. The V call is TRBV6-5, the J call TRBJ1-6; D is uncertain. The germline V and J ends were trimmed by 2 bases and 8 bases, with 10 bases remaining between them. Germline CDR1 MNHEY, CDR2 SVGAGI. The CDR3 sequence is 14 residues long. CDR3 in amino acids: CASSYLPEDSPLHF. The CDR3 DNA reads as TGTGCCAGCAGTTACCTCCCAGAAGATTCACCCCTCCACTTT.

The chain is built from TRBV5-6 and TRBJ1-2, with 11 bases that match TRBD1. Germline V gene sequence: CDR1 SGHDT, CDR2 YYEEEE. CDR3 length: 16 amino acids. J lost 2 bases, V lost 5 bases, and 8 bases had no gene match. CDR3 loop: CASSVPGQGENYGYTF. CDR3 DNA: TGTGCCAGCAGTGTACCGGGACAGGGGGAGAACTATGGCTACACCTTC.

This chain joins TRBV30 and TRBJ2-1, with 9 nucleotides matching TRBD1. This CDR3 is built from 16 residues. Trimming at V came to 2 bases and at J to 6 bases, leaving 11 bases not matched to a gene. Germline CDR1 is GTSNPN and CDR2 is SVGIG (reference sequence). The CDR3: CAWSPRRDRVTNEQFF. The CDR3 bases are TGTGCCTGGAGTCCCAGAAGGGACAGGGTTACCAATGAGCAGTTCTTC.

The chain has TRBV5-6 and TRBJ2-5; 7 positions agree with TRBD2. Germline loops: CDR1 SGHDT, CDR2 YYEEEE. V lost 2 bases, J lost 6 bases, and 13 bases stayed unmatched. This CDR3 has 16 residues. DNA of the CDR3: TGTGCCAGCAGCTTAGGGAGCGGGGCCTTAATAAAGACCCAGTACTTC. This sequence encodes CASSLGSGALIKTQYF. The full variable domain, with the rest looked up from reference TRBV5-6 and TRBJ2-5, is DAGVTQSPTHLIKTRGQQVTLRCSPKSGHDTVSWYQQALGQGPQFIFQYYEEEERQRGNFPDRFSGHQFPNYSSELNVNALLLGDSALYLCASSLGSGALIKTQYFGPGTRLLVL.

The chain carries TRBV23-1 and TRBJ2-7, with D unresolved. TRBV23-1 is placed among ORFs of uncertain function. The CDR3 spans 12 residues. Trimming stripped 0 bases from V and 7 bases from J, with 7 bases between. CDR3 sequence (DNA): TGCGCCAGCAGTCAATCCTGGTGGGAGCAGTACTTC. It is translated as CASSQSWWEQYF.

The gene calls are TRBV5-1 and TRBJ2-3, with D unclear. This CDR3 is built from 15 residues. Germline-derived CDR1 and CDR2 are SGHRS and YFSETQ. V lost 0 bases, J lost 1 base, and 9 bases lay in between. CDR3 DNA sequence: TGCGCCAGCAGCTTGGGTGGAGTGCGCACAGATACGCAGTATTTT. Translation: CASSLGGVRTDTQYF.

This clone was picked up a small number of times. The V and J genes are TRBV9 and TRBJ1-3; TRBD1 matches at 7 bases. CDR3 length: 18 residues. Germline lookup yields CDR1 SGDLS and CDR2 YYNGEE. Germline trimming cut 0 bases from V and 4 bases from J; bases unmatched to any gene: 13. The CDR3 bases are TGTGCCAGCAGCGTAGACCCGGGACAGAGGTTTGGAGGAAACACCATATATTTT. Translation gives CASSVDPGQRFGGNTIYF.

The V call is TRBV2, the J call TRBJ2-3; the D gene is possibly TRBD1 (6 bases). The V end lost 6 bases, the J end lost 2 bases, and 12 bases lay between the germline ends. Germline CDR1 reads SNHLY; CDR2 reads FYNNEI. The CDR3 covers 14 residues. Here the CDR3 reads CASREQGVTDTQYF. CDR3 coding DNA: TGTGCCAGCAGAGAACAGGGTGTCACAGATACGCAGTATTTT.

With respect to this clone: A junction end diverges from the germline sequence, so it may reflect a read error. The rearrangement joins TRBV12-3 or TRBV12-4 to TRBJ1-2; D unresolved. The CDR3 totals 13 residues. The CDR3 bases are TGTGCCAGCAGGTTAGCCGACACGAGAGCGGACACCTTC. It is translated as CASRLADTRADTF.

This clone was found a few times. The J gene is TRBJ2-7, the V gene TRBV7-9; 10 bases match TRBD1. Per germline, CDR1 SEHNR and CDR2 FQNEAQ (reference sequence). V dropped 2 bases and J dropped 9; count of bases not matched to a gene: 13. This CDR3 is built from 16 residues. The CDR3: CASSLNKPGQGLGQYF. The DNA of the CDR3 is TGTGCCAGCAGCTTAAATAAGCCGGGACAGGGGCTCGGGCAGTACTTC.

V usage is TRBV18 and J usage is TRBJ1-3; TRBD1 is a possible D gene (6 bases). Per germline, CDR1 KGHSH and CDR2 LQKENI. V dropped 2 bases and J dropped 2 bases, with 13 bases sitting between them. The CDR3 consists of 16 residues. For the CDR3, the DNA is TGTGCCAGCTCACCATGGCAACAGGGAGCTGGAAACACCATATATTTT. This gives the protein CASSPWQQGAGNTIYF.

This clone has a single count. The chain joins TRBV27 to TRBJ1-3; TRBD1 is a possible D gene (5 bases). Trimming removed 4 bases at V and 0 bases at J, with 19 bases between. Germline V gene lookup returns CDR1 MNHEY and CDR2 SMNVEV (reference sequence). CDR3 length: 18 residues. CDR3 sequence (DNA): TGTGCCAGCAGTTCTCGCGTCTGGGGCGACAGCTCTGGAAACACCATATATTTT. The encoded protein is CASSSRVWGDSSGNTIYF.

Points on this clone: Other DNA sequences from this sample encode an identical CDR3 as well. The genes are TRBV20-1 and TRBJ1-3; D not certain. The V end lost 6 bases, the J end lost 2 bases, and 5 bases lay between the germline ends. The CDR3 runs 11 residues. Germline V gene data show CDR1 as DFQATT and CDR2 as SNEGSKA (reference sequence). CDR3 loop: CSATTGNTIYF. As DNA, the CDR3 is TGCAGTGCAACGACTGGAAACACCATATATTTT.

The chain's CDR3 is CASIREPYNSPLHF. The CDR3 bases are TGTGCCAGCATTAGGGAGCCCTATAATTCACCCCTCCACTTT. The chain links TRBV2 to TRBJ1-6, with D unclear. V dropped 7 bases and J dropped 2 bases, with 9 bases sitting between them. CDR3 length equals 14 residues. The germline V gene encodes CDR1 SNHLY and CDR2 FYNNEI.

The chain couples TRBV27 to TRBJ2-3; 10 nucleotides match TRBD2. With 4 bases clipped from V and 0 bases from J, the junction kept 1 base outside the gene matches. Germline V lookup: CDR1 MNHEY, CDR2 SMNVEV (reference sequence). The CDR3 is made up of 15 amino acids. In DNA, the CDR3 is TGTGCCAGCAGTTCTAGCGGGAGTAGCACAGATACGCAGTATTTT. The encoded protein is CASSSSGSSTDTQYF.

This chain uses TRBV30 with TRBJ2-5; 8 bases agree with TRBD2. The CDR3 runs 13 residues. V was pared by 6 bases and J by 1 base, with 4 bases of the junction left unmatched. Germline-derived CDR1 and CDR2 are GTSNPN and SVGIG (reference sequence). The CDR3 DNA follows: TGTGCCTGTGTTCGGGAGGGCCAAGAGACCCAGTACTTC. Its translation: CACVREGQETQYF. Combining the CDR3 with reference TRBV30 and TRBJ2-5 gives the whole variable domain SQTIHQWPATLVQPVGSPLSLECTVEGTSNPNLYWYRQAAGRGLQLLFYSVGIGQISSEVPQNLSASRPQDRQFILSSKKLLLSDSGFYLCACVREGQETQYFGPGTRLLVL.

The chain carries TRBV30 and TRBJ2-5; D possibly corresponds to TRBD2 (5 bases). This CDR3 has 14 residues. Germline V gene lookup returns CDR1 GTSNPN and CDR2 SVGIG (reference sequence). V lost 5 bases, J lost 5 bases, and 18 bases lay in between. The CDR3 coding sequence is TGTGCCTGGTCTAAGGGAGTGGCATGGGAGACCCAGTACTTC. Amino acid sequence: CAWSKGVAWETQYF.

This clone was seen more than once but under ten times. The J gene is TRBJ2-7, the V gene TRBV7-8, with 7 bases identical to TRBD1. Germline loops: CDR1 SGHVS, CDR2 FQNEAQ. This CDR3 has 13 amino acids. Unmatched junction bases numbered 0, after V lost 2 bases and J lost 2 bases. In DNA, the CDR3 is TGTGCCAGCAGCTTAACAGGGGCCTACGAGCAGTACTTC. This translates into CASSLTGAYEQYF.

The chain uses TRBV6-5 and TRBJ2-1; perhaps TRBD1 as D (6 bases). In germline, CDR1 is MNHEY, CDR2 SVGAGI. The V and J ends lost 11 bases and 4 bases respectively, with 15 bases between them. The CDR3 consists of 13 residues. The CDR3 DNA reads TGTGCCGGGGGACACCCGAAATACAATGAGCAGTTCTTC. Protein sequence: CAGGHPKYNEQFF.

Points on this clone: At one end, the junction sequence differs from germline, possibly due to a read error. The DNA for the CDR3 is TGCGCCCGCAGCCGGCTGGGACAGGGCATAACTAACTATGGCTACACCTTC. Encoded protein: CARSRLGQGITNYGYTF. The chain recombines TRBV4-1 with TRBJ1-2; the match to TRBD1 covers 9 bases. The CDR3 is 17 residues long. Germline CDR1 and CDR2: MGHRA and YSYEKL.

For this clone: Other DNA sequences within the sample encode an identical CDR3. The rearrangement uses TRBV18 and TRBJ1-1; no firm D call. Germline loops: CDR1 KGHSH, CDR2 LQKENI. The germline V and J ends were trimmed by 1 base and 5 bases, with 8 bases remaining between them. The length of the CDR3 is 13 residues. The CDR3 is CASSPQGGTEAFF. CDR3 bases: TGTGCCAGCTCACCACAAGGAGGTACTGAAGCTTTCTTT.